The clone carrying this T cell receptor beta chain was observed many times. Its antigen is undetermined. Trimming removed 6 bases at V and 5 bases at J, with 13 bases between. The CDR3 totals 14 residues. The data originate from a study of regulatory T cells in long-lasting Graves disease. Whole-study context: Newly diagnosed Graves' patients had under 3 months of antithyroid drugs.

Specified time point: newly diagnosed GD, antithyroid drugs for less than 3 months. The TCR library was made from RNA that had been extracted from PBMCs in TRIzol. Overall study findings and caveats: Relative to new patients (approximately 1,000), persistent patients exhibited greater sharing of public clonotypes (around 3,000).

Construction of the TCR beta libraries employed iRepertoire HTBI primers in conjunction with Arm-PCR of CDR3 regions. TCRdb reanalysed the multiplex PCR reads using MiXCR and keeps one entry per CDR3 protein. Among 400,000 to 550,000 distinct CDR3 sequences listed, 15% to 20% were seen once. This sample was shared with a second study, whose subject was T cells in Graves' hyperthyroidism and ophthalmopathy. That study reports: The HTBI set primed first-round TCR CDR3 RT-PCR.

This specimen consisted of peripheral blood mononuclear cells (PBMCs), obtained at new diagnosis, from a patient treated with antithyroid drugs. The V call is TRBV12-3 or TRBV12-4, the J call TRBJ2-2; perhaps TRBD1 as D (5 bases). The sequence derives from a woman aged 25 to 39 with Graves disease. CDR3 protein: CASSLDSRTGELFF. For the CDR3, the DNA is TGTGCCAGCAGCCTAGACAGTCGTACCGGGGAGCTGTTTTTT.